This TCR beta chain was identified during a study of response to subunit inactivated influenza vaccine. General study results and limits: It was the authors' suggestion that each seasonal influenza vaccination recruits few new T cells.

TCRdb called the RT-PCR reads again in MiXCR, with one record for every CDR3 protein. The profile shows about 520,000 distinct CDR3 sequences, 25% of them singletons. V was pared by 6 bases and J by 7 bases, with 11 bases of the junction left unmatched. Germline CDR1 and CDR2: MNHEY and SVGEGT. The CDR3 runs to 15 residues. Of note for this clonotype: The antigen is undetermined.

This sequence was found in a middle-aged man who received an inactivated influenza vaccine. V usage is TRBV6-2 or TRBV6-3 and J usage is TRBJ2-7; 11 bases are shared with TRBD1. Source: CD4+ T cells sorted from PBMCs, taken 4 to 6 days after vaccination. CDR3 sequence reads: CASRTPGQGASEQYF. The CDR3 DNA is TGTGCCAGCAGAACCCCAGGACAGGGGGCGAGTGAGCAGTACTTC.